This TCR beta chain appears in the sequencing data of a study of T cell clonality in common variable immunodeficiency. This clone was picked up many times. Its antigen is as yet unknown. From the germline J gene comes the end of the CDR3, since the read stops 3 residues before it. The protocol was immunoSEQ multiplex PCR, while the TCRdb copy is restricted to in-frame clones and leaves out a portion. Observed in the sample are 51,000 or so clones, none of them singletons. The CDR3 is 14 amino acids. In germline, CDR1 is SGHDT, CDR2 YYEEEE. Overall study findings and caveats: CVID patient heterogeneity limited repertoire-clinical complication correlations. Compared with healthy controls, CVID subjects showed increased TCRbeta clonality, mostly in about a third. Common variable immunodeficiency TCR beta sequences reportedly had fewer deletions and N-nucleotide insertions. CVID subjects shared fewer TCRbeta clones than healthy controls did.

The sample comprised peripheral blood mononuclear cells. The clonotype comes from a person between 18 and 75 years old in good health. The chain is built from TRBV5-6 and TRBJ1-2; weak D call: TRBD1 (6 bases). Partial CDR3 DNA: TGTGCCAGCAGCCAGAGGACAGTTCTGGGAGGC. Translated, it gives CASSQRTVLGG. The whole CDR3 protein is CASSQRTVLGGYTF.